This passage covers 29 T cell receptor beta chains from one sample sequenced in a study of naive CD8 T cells in extremely preterm neonates (TCRdb year 2017). The study at large found these results: Compared with the older groups, preterm CDR3s were shorter and closer to germline, carrying fewer N additions and showing less junctional trimming.

Preterm samples were obtained from a handful of extremely preterm deliveries at about 22-27 weeks of gestation. These receptors lack a known antigen. Receptor amplification or capture employed the immunoSEQ multiplex PCR assay. This immuneACCESS table, as held by TCRdb, lists in-frame sequences with V and J called but not all clones. Of the missing ones, under half trace to an unresolved V gene in checked studies; the others have no known cause. The sample table records about 23,000 clones; around 89% of these occur just once. The top ten clonotypes cover approximately 1% of the sample. What was sequenced was naive CD8+ T cells from cord blood. The receptors here all came from a boy who was born preterm.

The chain combines TRBV9 with TRBJ2-3; 10 bases align to TRBD2. Losses at the gene ends were 4 bases for V and 3 bases for J; bases not matched to a gene: 8. Germline CDR1 and CDR2: SGDLS and YYNGEE. CDR3 length: 16 amino acids. The CDR3 is CASSPTGTSVTDTQYF. CDR3 nucleotide sequence: TGTGCCAGCAGCCCCACCGGGACTAGCGTGACAGATACGCAGTATTTT.

J is TRBJ2-1 and V is TRBV10-1; D gene ambiguous. V was shortened by 6 bases and J by 9 bases, with 21 bases between the two germline ends. The CDR3 runs 15 residues. The germline gives CDR1 WNHNN, CDR2 SYGVQD (reference sequence). CDR3 region: CASSALVLPVGEQFF. The CDR3 nucleotides read TGCGCCAGCAGCGCCTTGGTGCTACCGGTTGGTGAGCAGTTCTTC.

A single count supports this clone. The rearrangement links TRBV29-1 to TRBJ1-2, with 9 bases identical to TRBD1. The ends lost 3 bases at V and 8 bases at J; junction bases unmatched: 7. The CDR3 sequence is 13 residues long. Germline CDR1 reads SQVTM; CDR2 reads ANQGSEA. The CDR3 region is CSVETGGAAGYTF. For the CDR3, the DNA is TGCAGCGTTGAGACAGGGGGTGCGGCCGGCTACACCTTC.

This chain links TRBV19 with TRBJ1-2; no clear D gene. There are 12 residues in the CDR3. V was clipped by 2 bases and J by 2 bases, with 3 bases between them. Germline V gives CDR1 LNHDA, CDR2 SQIVND (reference sequence). The CDR3 loop is CASSITNYGYTF. In DNA form, the CDR3 reads TGTGCCAGTAGTATAACAAACTATGGCTACACCTTC.

This clone was counted only a few times. The chain joins TRBV10-1 to TRBJ2-7; 8 bases fit TRBD1. V trimming: 4 bases; J trimming: 5 bases; junction bases outside the gene matches: 1. Germline CDR1 is WNHNN and CDR2 is SYGVQD (reference sequence). There are 12 residues in the CDR3. CDR3 protein: CASSGTGNEQYF. The CDR3 DNA follows: TGCGCCAGCAGTGGGACAGGGAACGAGCAGTACTTC.

This clone turned up a few times. This same CDR3 is encoded by further DNA sequences in the sample. The rearrangement uses TRBV4-2 and TRBJ2-7, with 8 bases lining up with TRBD1. Germline V gives CDR1 LGHNA, CDR2 YNFKEQ. With V trimmed by 1 base and J by 4 bases, 0 bases remained unmatched. The CDR3 is 13 amino acids. The CDR3 nucleotides are TGTGCCAGCAGCCAAGGGACAGGGTACGAGCAGTACTTC. Its protein product is CASSQGTGYEQYF.

The chain uses TRBV27 and TRBJ2-5; the match to TRBD2 covers 7 bases. The end of the DNA is better explained by TRBJ2-7, so the J call may be wrong. The germline V gene encodes CDR1 MNHEY and CDR2 SMNVEV (reference sequence). CDR3 length equals 15 residues. CDR3 sequence reads: CASSLAGELSYEQYF. CDR3 DNA: TGTGCCAGCAGTTTAGCGGGGGAACTCTCCTACGAGCAGTACTTC.

V and J are TRBV27 and TRBJ1-1; 7 bases are shared with TRBD1. Germline V CDR1 and CDR2: MNHEY, SMNVEV (reference sequence). The CDR3 consists of 14 residues. Trimming at V came to 1 base and at J to 4 bases, leaving 3 bases not matched to a gene. The CDR3 reads CASSLLGGSTEAFF. The CDR3 nucleotides read TGTGCCAGCAGTTTATTAGGGGGCTCCACTGAAGCTTTCTTT.

This sequence joins TRBV7-2 and TRBJ2-7; D not certain. The CDR3 is 11 amino acids. Trimming stripped 5 bases from V and 3 bases from J, with 5 bases between. The germline CDR1 and CDR2 sequences are SGHTA and FQGNSA. The CDR3 is CASSAFYEQYF. CDR3 nucleotides: TGTGCCAGCAGCGCCTTCTACGAGCAGTACTTC.

The chain's CDR3 is CASSLGQGQNEKLFF. CDR3 DNA: TGTGCCAGCAGCTTGGGACAGGGACAAAATGAAAAACTGTTTTTT. The rearrangement uses TRBV7-6 and TRBJ1-4; 9 positions match TRBD1. CDR3 size: 15 residues. With V trimmed by 3 bases and J by 5 bases, 4 bases remained unmatched. Per germline, CDR1 SGHVS and CDR2 FNYEAQ. Using reference TRBV7-6 and TRBJ1-4 for the parts outside the CDR3, the full variable domain is GAGVSQSPRYKVTKRGQDVALRCDPISGHVSLYWYRQALGQGPEFLTYFNYEAQQDKSGLPNDRFSAERPEGSISTLTIQRTEQRDSAMYRCASSLGQGQNEKLFFGSGTQLSVL.

The J gene is TRBJ1-3, the V gene TRBV4-2, with D perhaps matching TRBD1 (5 bases). CDR1 LGHNA and CDR2 YNFKEQ come from the germline V gene. V was shortened by 7 bases and J by 4 bases, with 11 bases between the two germline ends. There are 13 residues in the CDR3. DNA of the CDR3: TGTGCCAGCAAAGGAGGGGCCGGAAACACCATATATTTT. This encodes CASKGGAGNTIYF.

The chain uses TRBV4-1 and TRBJ2-7; 8 bases match TRBD1. This CDR3 spans 13 amino acids. Losses at the gene ends were 4 bases for V and 3 bases for J; bases not matched to a gene: 2. CDR1 is MGHRA and CDR2 is YSYEKL in the germline V gene. CDR3 amino acids: CASSRTGSYEQYF. CDR3 nucleotides: TGCGCCAGCAGCCGGACAGGGAGCTACGAGCAGTACTTC.

This clone was seen only a few times. V is TRBV19 and J is TRBJ2-1, with D possibly being TRBD1 (5 bases). The ends were cut back, 2 bases at V and 6 bases at J, with 5 bases in the middle. CDR1 LNHDA and CDR2 SQIVND come from the germline V gene (reference sequence). The CDR3 has 12 amino acids. The DNA for the CDR3 is TGTGCCAGTAGTATACAGGGCAATGAGCAGTTCTTC. This translates into CASSIQGNEQFF.

The rearrangement joins TRBV4-1 to TRBJ2-5; D might be TRBD1 (6 bases). Germline CDR1 reads MGHRA; CDR2 reads YSYEKL. The CDR3 sequence is 13 residues long. Trimming stripped 1 base from V and 3 bases from J, with 6 bases between. CDR3 in amino acids: CASSQGTEETQYF. The CDR3 DNA reads as TGCGCCAGCAGCCAAGGGACAGAAGAGACCCAGTACTTC.

Here the CDR3 reads CASSKGGPVSNQPQHF. The CDR3 region has the DNA TGTGCCAGCAGCAAAGGGGGGCCGGTTAGCAATCAGCCCCAGCATTTT. The chain employs TRBV21-1 and TRBJ1-5; TRBD1 was called by the table and not checked on the DNA. TRBV21-1 is termed a pseudogene. The CDR3 contains 16 residues.

This clone has more than one count but fewer than ten. The chain couples TRBV4-1 to TRBJ1-5, with a tentative D call TRBD1 (6 bases). The CDR3 is 12 residues long. Germline V gene sequence: CDR1 MGHRA, CDR2 YSYEKL. Trimming took off 3 bases at V and 6 bases at J, with 6 bases between the two ends. The CDR3, as DNA: TGCGCCAGCAGCCAGGGGGCTCAGCCCCAGCATTTT. Amino acid sequence: CASSQGAQPQHF.

This chain joins TRBV4-3 and TRBJ1-1; tentatively, D is TRBD1 (5 bases). Germline V gene lookup returns CDR1 LGHNA and CDR2 YSLEER. V gave up 1 base and J gave up 1 base, with 7 bases separating them. The length of the CDR3 is 14 residues. The CDR3 is CASSQGQGNTEAFF. The DNA of the CDR3 is TGCGCCAGCAGCCAAGGTCAGGGGAACACTGAAGCTTTCTTT.

This clone was seen only a few times. The chain has TRBV5-1 and TRBJ1-3; D remains ambiguous. Germline V lookup: CDR1 SGHRS, CDR2 YFSETQ. V was pared by 1 base and J by 4 bases, with 6 bases between. This CDR3 spans 13 amino acids. The CDR3 is CASSLSKGNTIYF. The CDR3 DNA follows: TGCGCCAGCAGCTTGTCCAAGGGAAACACCATATATTTT.

The V and J genes are TRBV14 and TRBJ2-3; possible D gene TRBD1, 6 bases. V dropped 1 base and J dropped 1 base, with 6 bases sitting between them. Germline CDR1 SGHDN, CDR2 FVKESK. The CDR3 loop spans 14 amino acids. The CDR3 here is CASSQAGGTDTQYF. The CDR3 DNA sequence: TGTGCCAGCAGCCAAGCAGGGGGCACAGATACGCAGTATTTT.

The CDR3 loop reads CASRDYNEQFF. The DNA for the CDR3 is TGTGCCAGCAGGGACTACAATGAGCAGTTCTTC. The chain couples TRBV5-5 to TRBJ2-1; D is ambiguous. CDR1 SGHKS and CDR2 YYEKEE come from the germline V gene (reference sequence). With 5 bases removed from V and 3 bases from J, the gap between germline ends came to 3 bases. The CDR3 runs to 11 residues.

This sequence joins TRBV20-1 and TRBJ2-5; D is uncertain. The J call could be wrong; TRBJ2-7 is a better fit for the DNA end. CDR3 size: 11 residues. Germline CDR1 and CDR2: DFQATT and SNEGSKA (reference sequence). CDR3 in amino acids: CSAREDYEQYF. As DNA, the CDR3 is TGCAGTGCTAGAGAGGACTACGAGCAGTACTTC.

There are a few counts of this clone. V and J are TRBV4-2 and TRBJ1-4; no clear D. Germline V gene sequence: CDR1 LGHNA, CDR2 YNFKEQ. Deletions cut 1 base from V and 7 bases from J, with 1 base between. The CDR3 length is 11 residues. The CDR3 DNA reads TGTGCCAGCAGCCAAGGTGAAAAACTGTTTTTT. It translates to CASSQGEKLFF.

The genes are TRBV27 and TRBJ2-3, with 8 bases fitting TRBD2. The V gene end was trimmed by 1 base and the J gene end by 1 base; junction bases not matched to a gene: 1. CDR1 MNHEY and CDR2 SMNVEV come from the germline V gene (reference sequence). CDR3 length: 15 amino acids. DNA of the CDR3: TGTGCCAGCAGTTTATTGCGGGGGGGCACAGATACGCAGTATTTT. This codes for CASSLLRGGTDTQYF.

This chain links TRBV27 with TRBJ1-2; D may be TRBD1 (6 bases). Trimming left V 4 bases short and J 0 bases short, with 6 bases between. This CDR3 is 13 amino acids long. Germline CDR1 reads MNHEY; CDR2 reads SMNVEV (reference sequence). The CDR3 is CASSWTANYGYTF. In DNA form, the CDR3 reads TGTGCCAGCAGTTGGACAGCTAACTATGGCTACACCTTC.

The chain is built from TRBV30 and TRBJ2-7, with a weak D call TRBD1 (6 bases). Trimming took 0 bases from V and 4 from J, leaving 7 bases between them. CDR3 size: 12 residues. The germline gives CDR1 GTSNPN, CDR2 SVGIG (reference sequence). The CDR3 region is CAWSVRGYEQYF. The CDR3 bases are TGTGCCTGGAGTGTCAGGGGTTACGAGCAGTACTTC.

V and J are TRBV27 and TRBJ1-1; D gene unclear. V gave up 2 bases and J gave up 0 bases, with 4 bases separating them. Germline CDR1 reads MNHEY; CDR2 reads SMNVEV (reference sequence). This CDR3 comprises 13 residues. The CDR3 bases are TGTGCCAGCAGTTTAGAGATGAACACTGAAGCTTTCTTT. Its translation: CASSLEMNTEAFF.

This rearrangement joins TRBV4-3 to TRBJ1-3; D is unclear. This CDR3 has 13 amino acids. Per the germline V gene, CDR1 is LGHNA and CDR2 is YSLEER. V lost 0 bases, J lost 0 bases, and 0 bases lay in between. The CDR3 coding sequence is TGCGCCAGCAGCCAAGACTCTGGAAACACCATATATTTT. This gives the protein CASSQDSGNTIYF.

V gene TRBV5-1 combines with J gene TRBJ2-7; D is unresolved. Per germline, CDR1 SGHRS and CDR2 YFSETQ. The CDR3 runs to 13 residues. The V end lost 0 bases, the J end lost 0 bases, and 4 bases lay between the germline ends. CDR3: CASSLAGSYEQYF. For the CDR3, the DNA is TGCGCCAGCAGCTTGGCGGGCTCCTACGAGCAGTACTTC.

To note about this clone: The same CDR3 also results from other DNA sequences found in this sample. The CDR3 is CASSVGNTGELFF. The CDR3 region has the DNA TGTGCCAGCAGCGTAGGGAACACCGGGGAGCTGTTTTTT. The rearrangement uses TRBV9 and TRBJ2-2; no clear D gene. V was trimmed by 0 bases and J by 1 base, leaving 1 base between them. This CDR3 spans 13 amino acids. In germline, CDR1 is SGDLS, CDR2 YYNGEE.